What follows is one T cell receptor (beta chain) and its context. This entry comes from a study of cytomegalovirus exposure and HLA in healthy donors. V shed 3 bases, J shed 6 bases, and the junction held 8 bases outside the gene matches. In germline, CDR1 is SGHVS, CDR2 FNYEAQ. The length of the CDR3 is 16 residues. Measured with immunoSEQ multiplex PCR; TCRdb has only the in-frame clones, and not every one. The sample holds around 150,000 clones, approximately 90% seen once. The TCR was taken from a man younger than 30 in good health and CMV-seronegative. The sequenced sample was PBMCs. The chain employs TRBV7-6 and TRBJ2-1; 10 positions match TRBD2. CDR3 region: CASSLFGTSASNEQFF. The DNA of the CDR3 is TGTGCCAGCAGCTTGTTTGGGACTAGCGCCTCCAATGAGCAGTTCTTC.